This T cell receptor (beta chain) was identified in a study of chemoradiotherapy in HPV16-positive cancers. Study-wide findings and caveats: Candidate HPV-specific clones and E7-related TCR motifs grew in tumor during treatment. In HPV16-positive patients, HPV-responsive T-cell expansion tracked better recurrence-free survival. HPV-specific T cells were functionally defined from only a couple of HPV16-positive patients.

Sequenced by immunoSEQ multiplex PCR; TCRdb stores in-frame clones only, minus some. The sample lists approximately 1,500 clones, just under 75% occurring once. Samples were taken several times over chemoradiotherapy. In germline, CDR1 is MDHEN, CDR2 SYDVKM. This CDR3 contains 16 residues. V lost 6 bases to trimming and J lost 4 bases; unmatched junction nucleotides: 11. Comments on this clone: What it binds is unknown.

The source was tumor tissue, collected from a patient who underwent chemoradiotherapy. This chain connects TRBV28 to TRBJ2-1; TRBD2 aligns across 8 bases. The sequence was obtained from a human donor with HPV-associated anogenital cancer. The chain's CDR3 is CASRRMLAGNYNEQFF. CDR3 DNA sequence: TGTGCCAGCAGACGCATGCTAGCGGGTAATTACAATGAGCAGTTCTTC. Looking up the rest from reference TRBV28 and TRBJ2-1 gives the full variable domain: DVKVTQSSRYLVKRTGEKVFLECVQDMDHENMFWYRQDPGLGLRLIYFSYDVKMKEKGDIPEGYSVSREKKERFSLILESASTNQTSMYLCASRRMLAGNYNEQFFGPGTRLTVL.